The 10 T cell receptor beta chains given below trace back to one sample, sequenced in a study of blood T cell repertoires in COVID-19. Only in-frame clones appear in the TCRdb table, and some are missing; sequencing was by immunoSEQ multiplex PCR. The sample gives 99,000 or so clones, roughly 91% of which show up once; approximately 5% is in the top ten. The sequenced material came from peripheral blood. Receptor source: a human donor in a cohort sampled during active COVID-19.

The V and J genes are TRBV7-8 and TRBJ1-6; TRBD1 matches at 7 bases. V trimming: 5 bases; J trimming: 6 bases; junction bases outside the gene matches: 13. The CDR3 extends over 17 amino acids. CDR1 is SGHVS, CDR2 FQNEAQ, per germline. Here the CDR3 DNA reads TGTGCCAGCAGCCTCCTCACAGGGACAGCATCTAATTCACCCCTCCACTTT. This gives the protein CASSLLTGTASNSPLHF.

This clone occurred a few times. The chain combines TRBV19 with TRBJ1-5; 11 positions match TRBD1. Germline-derived CDR1 and CDR2 are LNHDA and SQIVND (reference sequence). The CDR3 is made up of 15 amino acids. V dropped 4 bases and J dropped 5; count of bases not matched to a gene: 4. The CDR3 nucleotides read TGTGCCAGTAGTAGGGACAGGGGGTCCTATCAGCCCCAGCATTTT. It encodes CASSRDRGSYQPQHF.

The chain joins TRBV5-1 to TRBJ2-3; D perhaps matches TRBD2 (7 bases). The CDR3 spans 14 residues. Germline lookup yields CDR1 SGHRS and CDR2 YFSETQ. Trimming shortened V by 5 bases and J by 0 bases, and 10 bases separated the two germline ends. The CDR3 protein is CASRPGGSTDTQYF. In nucleotides, the CDR3 is TGCGCCAGCAGGCCGGGGGGCAGCACAGATACGCAGTATTTT. The whole variable domain, filled in from reference TRBV5-1 and TRBJ2-3, reads KAGVTQTPRYLIKTRGQQVTLSCSPISGHRSVSWYQQTPGQGLQFLFEYFSETQRNKGNFPGRFSGRQFSNSRSEMNVSTLELGDSALYLCASRPGGSTDTQYFGPGTRLTVL.

This sequence joins TRBV6-4 and TRBJ1-1; the D is unclear. Trimming removed 8 bases from V and 3 bases from J, with 19 bases in between. The CDR3 has 15 residues. Germline-derived CDR1 and CDR2 are MRHNA and SNTAGT. The CDR3 nucleotides read TGTGCCAGCCATCCAACCGGGGTTAGGGACACTGAAGCTTTCTTT. As protein: CASHPTGVRDTEAFF.

This clone is a singleton in its sample. V is TRBV7-2 and J is TRBJ1-6; TRBD1 aligns across 9 bases. CDR1 and CDR2 from the germline V gene are SGHTA and FQGNSA. The CDR3 extends over 16 amino acids. Germline trimming cut 5 bases from V and 5 bases from J; bases unmatched to any gene: 7. The CDR3 protein is CASSMSGTGNNSPLHF. The DNA for the CDR3 is TGTGCCAGCAGCATGTCCGGGACAGGGAATAATTCACCCCTCCACTTT.

This chain uses TRBV18 with TRBJ2-2; the match to TRBD2 covers 8 bases. From germline, CDR1 is KGHSH and CDR2 LQKENI. V trimming: 1 base; J trimming: 0 bases; junction bases outside the gene matches: 1. The CDR3 contains 16 residues. Written as DNA, the CDR3 is TGTGCCAGCTCACCACAGCGGGGGCCGAACACCGGGGAGCTGTTTTTT. This gives the protein CASSPQRGPNTGELFF.

The chain combines TRBV11-2 with TRBJ2-5; 8 positions match TRBD2. The V gene end was trimmed by 0 bases and the J gene end by 4 bases; junction bases not matched to a gene: 4. Germline CDR1 reads SGHAT; CDR2 reads FQNNGV. The length of the CDR3 is 15 residues. CDR3 residues: CASSLDRSGRETQYF. The CDR3 nucleotides are TGTGCCAGCAGCTTAGATCGGAGCGGGAGAGAGACCCAGTACTTC. Full variable domain (missing parts from reference TRBV11-2 and TRBJ2-5): EAGVAQSPRYKIIEKRQSVAFWCNPISGHATLYWYQQILGQGPKLLIQFQNNGVVDDSQLPKDRFSAERLKGVDSTLKIQPAKLEDSAVYLCASSLDRSGRETQYFGPGTRLLVL.

The rearrangement links TRBV27 to TRBJ1-4; no clear D. Germline CDR1 reads MNHEY; CDR2 reads SMNVEV (reference sequence). V was cut by 6 bases and J by 0 bases, with 8 bases left in between. This CDR3 is built from 14 residues. The CDR3 bases are TGTGCCAGCAGCCCCATTCCAACTAATGAAAAACTGTTTTTT. Its protein product is CASSPIPTNEKLFF.

The CDR3 reads CASSDGQGFYNEQFF. CDR3 DNA sequence: TGCGCCAGCAGTGATGGGCAGGGTTTCTACAATGAGCAGTTCTTC. V is TRBV10-1 and J is TRBJ2-1; D perhaps matches TRBD1 (5 bases). The CDR3 runs to 15 residues. Germline V gene data show CDR1 as WNHNN and CDR2 as SYGVQD (reference sequence). Trimming shortened V by 3 bases and J by 3 bases, and 12 bases separated the two germline ends.

The J gene is TRBJ1-4, the V gene TRBV13; D ambiguous. V lost 0 bases, J lost 4 bases, and 9 bases lay in between. The germline gives CDR1 PRHDT, CDR2 FYEKMQ (reference sequence). This CDR3 spans 15 amino acids. CDR3 DNA: TGTGCCAGCAGCTTAGGGTTCCCCCATAATGAAAAACTGTTTTTT. It codes for CASSLGFPHNEKLFF. Variable domain in full (rest from reference TRBV13 and TRBJ1-4): AAGVIQSPRHLIKEKRETATLKCYPIPRHDTVYWYQQGPGQDPQFLISFYEKMQSDKGSIPDRFSAQQFSDYHSELNMSSLELGDSALYFCASSLGFPHNEKLFFGSGTQLSVL.